A selection of T cell receptor beta chains follows, all from one sample in a study of T cell responses to AZD1222 COVID-19 vaccine. The method was immunoSEQ multiplex PCR; TCRdb's version includes in-frame clones alone and lacks a portion of them. The sample records around 99,000 clones, more than 80% being singletons. The specimen was peripheral blood, collected on day 0 of AZD1222 vaccination. All receptors come from an adult in good health. Both conserved end residues are part of each CDR3. A D gene is named only where the DNA matches it firmly. Some rows mark clone size as missing; the rest say once, few, many or name a class of expanded clone.

d_gene,j_gene,v_gene,abundance,CDR3aa,CDR3nt
-,TRBJ1-3,TRBV5-6,few,CASSLGGSTGNTIYF,TGTGCCAGCAGCTTAGGTGGGTCCACTGGAAACACCATATATTTT
-,TRBJ2-1,TRBV6-1,-,CASSEARFVYNEQFF,TGTGCCAGCAGTGAGGCGCGGTTTGTATACAATGAGCAGTTCTTC
-,TRBJ1-1,TRBV5-4,-,CASSLQGGVEAFF,TGTGCCAGCAGCTTGCAAGGAGGGGTAGAAGCTTTCTTT
TRBD2,TRBJ2-5,TRBV5-6,-,CASTDGGWAVKTQYF,TGTGCCAGCACCGACGGGGGGTGGGCGGTGAAGACCCAGTACTTC
-,TRBJ2-3,TRBV5-8,-,CASSLQPDTDTQYF,TGTGCCAGCAGCTTGCAGCCCGACACAGATACGCAGTATTTT
TRBD1,TRBJ1-3,TRBV2,-,CASSEALQDRGRGNTIYF,TGTGCCAGCAGTGAAGCGCTTCAGGACAGGGGGCGAGGGAACACCATATATTTT
-,TRBJ1-1,TRBV6-5,-,CASSRLMSSTEAFF,TGTGCCAGCAGTCGACTGATGAGCAGCACTGAAGCTTTCTTT
TRBD1,TRBJ1-1,TRBV28,-,CASRPGDRMSSEAFF,TGTGCCAGCCGACCCGGGGACAGAATGAGTTCTGAAGCTTTCTTT
-,TRBJ1-1,TRBV12-3/TRBV12-4,-,CASSFRGQAFF,TGTGCCAGCAGTTTTAGGGGCCAAGCTTTCTTT
-,TRBJ1-2,TRBV27,-,CASSSSGAAARFYGYTF,TGTGCCAGCAGTTCATCCGGTGCTGCGGCCCGATTTTATGGCTACACCTTC
TRBD1,TRBJ2-1,TRBV5-4,-,CASSLVAGGYGEQFF,TGTGCCAGCAGCTTGGTGGCAGGGGGCTACGGGGAGCAGTTCTTC
-,TRBJ1-3,TRBV6-6,-,CASLTPSDTIYF,TGTGCCAGCCTAACCCCCTCAGACACCATATATTTT
-,TRBJ2-3,TRBV4-3,-,CASSQVDGSGTDTQYF,TGCGCCAGCAGCCAAGTAGACGGGAGCGGTACAGATACGCAGTATTTT
TRBD2,TRBJ2-1,TRBV24-1,few,CATSDPGTSGSFNEQFF,TGTGCCACCAGTGATCCCGGGACTAGCGGGAGTTTCAATGAGCAGTTCTTC
-,TRBJ1-4,TRBV19,-,CASSILSGLARSKEKLFF,TGTGCCAGTAGTATACTATCTGGTTTGGCCAGATCGAAAGAAAAACTGTTTTTT
-,TRBJ1-6,TRBV30,-,CAWRGAAYNSPLHF,TGTGCCTGGAGGGGGGCCGCCTATAATTCACCCCTCCACTTT
-,TRBJ2-5,TRBV19,-,CASTPPGNWETQYF,TGTGCCAGTACCCCGCCAGGGAATTGGGAGACCCAGTACTTC
TRBD2,TRBJ2-7,TRBV5-8,-,CASSGRLAGERYEQYF,TGTGCCAGCAGCGGGAGACTAGCGGGAGAGAGGTACGAGCAGTACTTC
-,TRBJ2-5,TRBV7-7,-,CASSSGTPGQETQYF,TGTGCTAGCAGTTCCGGGACACCAGGTCAAGAGACCCAGTACTTC
-,TRBJ2-1,TRBV27,-,CASKYGPHNEQFF,TGTGCCAGCAAATACGGGCCTCACAATGAGCAGTTCTTC
TRBD2,TRBJ2-1,TRBV9,once,CASSTSGGYYNEQFF,TGTGCCAGCAGCACTAGCGGGGGTTACTACAATGAGCAGTTCTTC
TRBD2,TRBJ2-1,TRBV7-2,-,CASSSGLAGVDEQFF,TGTGCCAGCAGCTCAGGACTAGCTGGGGTGGATGAGCAGTTCTTC
TRBD1,TRBJ2-7,TRBV5-4,-,CASTRRDRGKYEQYF,TGTGCCAGCACCCGGAGGGACAGGGGGAAATACGAGCAGTACTTC
-,TRBJ1-5,TRBV3-1/TRBV3-2,-,CASSFGLNQPQHF,TGTGCCAGCAGCTTCGGACTCAATCAGCCCCAGCATTTT
-,TRBJ2-5,TRBV12-3/TRBV12-4,once,CASSLRQSGTQYF,TGTGCCAGCAGTTTGAGGCAGTCCGGGACCCAGTACTTC
-,TRBJ2-3,TRBV5-4,-,CASSLDLSSSDTQYF,TGTGCCAGCAGCTTGGATCTTAGCAGCTCAGATACGCAGTATTTT
TRBD1,TRBJ1-2,TRBV6-5,-,CASSTTRQGLGGYTF,TGTGCCAGCAGTACGACGAGACAGGGGCTCGGTGGCTACACCTTC
-,TRBJ1-4,TRBV15,-,CATSKRASLGAREKLFF,TGTGCCACCAGCAAGAGAGCCTCCCTGGGGGCAAGGGAAAAACTGTTTTTT
-,TRBJ1-3,TRBV5-6,-,CASSLAGGLHGSGNTIYF,TGTGCCAGCAGCTTGGCCGGGGGGTTGCATGGCTCTGGAAACACCATATATTTT
TRBD1,TRBJ1-1,TRBV5-1,-,CASSLEGAEYTEAFF,TGCGCCAGCAGCTTGGAGGGGGCAGAGTACACTGAAGCTTTCTTT
TRBD2,TRBJ2-1,TRBV7-2,-,CASRFSGLAYNEQFF,TGTGCCAGCAGGTTTTCGGGACTAGCCTACAATGAGCAGTTCTTC
-,TRBJ1-2,TRBV7-9,-,CASSLEVPRQSGYTF,TGTGCCAGCAGCTTAGAGGTCCCCAGGCAGTCTGGCTACACCTTC
-,TRBJ1-2,TRBV11-2,few,CASSLSPGDHYGYTF,TGTGCCAGCAGCTTAAGTCCGGGGGATCACTATGGCTACACCTTC
-,TRBJ2-5,TRBV28,-,CASSPQTGKGQETQYF,TGTGCCAGCAGTCCCCAGACGGGGAAAGGACAAGAGACCCAGTACTTC
-,TRBJ2-2,TRBV9,-,CASSALGGTGELFF,TGTGCCAGCAGCGCCCTCGGCGGGACCGGGGAGCTGTTTTTT
-,TRBJ2-3,TRBV3-1/TRBV3-2,-,CASSQGVRGRLENTQYF,TGTGCCAGCAGCCAAGGGGTTCGTGGGAGACTGGAAAATACGCAGTATTTT
-,TRBJ1-2,TRBV28,-,CASEQGDYGYTF,TGTGCCAGCGAACAGGGTGACTATGGCTACACCTTC
-,TRBJ1-3,TRBV25-1,-,CASSETIGDSGNTIYF,TGTGCCAGCAGTGAGACAATCGGGGACTCTGGAAACACCATATATTTT
-,TRBJ2-3,TRBV5-1,-,CASSTTDTQYF,TGCGCCAGCAGCACAACAGATACGCAGTATTTT
-,TRBJ2-7,TRBV11-1,-,CASSFGIAYEQYF,TGTGCCAGCAGCTTTGGGATAGCCTACGAGCAGTACTTC
-,TRBJ1-1,TRBV7-9,-,CASSSAVNTEAFF,TGTGCCAGCAGCTCTGCAGTGAACACTGAAGCTTTCTTT
TRBD2,TRBJ2-3,TRBV7-9,-,CASSMRTSGLTDTQYF,TGTGCCAGCAGCATGAGGACTAGCGGACTCACAGATACGCAGTATTTT
-,TRBJ1-5,TRBV30,-,CAWRDGFNQPQHF,TGTGCCTGGAGGGACGGGTTCAATCAGCCCCAGCATTTT
TRBD1,TRBJ1-6,TRBV5-1,-,CASSFTGTDNSPLHF,TGCGCCAGCAGCTTTACCGGGACAGATAATTCACCCCTCCACTTT
TRBD1,TRBJ2-7,TRBV11-2,-,CASSLANLRTGGSYEQYF,TGTGCCAGCAGCTTAGCGAATTTGCGGACAGGCGGGTCCTACGAGCAGTACTTC
-,TRBJ2-3,TRBV19,-,CASSFRKNTDTQYF,TGTGCCAGTAGTTTCAGAAAAAACACAGATACGCAGTATTTT
TRBD1,TRBJ1-5,TRBV11-2,-,CASSQQGGSNQPQHF,TGTGCCAGCAGCCAGCAGGGGGGTAGCAATCAGCCCCAGCATTTT
TRBD2,TRBJ2-2,TRBV4-3,-,CASSQGTAGVANTGELFF,TGCGCCAGCAGCCAAGGAACAGCGGGAGTCGCGAACACCGGGGAGCTGTTTTTT
TRBD1,TRBJ1-1,TRBV19,-,CASSRTGQTEAFF,TGTGCCAGTTCGCGGACAGGGCAAACTGAAGCTTTCTTT
-,TRBJ1-1,TRBV5-1,-,CASRPGVEAEAFF,TGCGCCAGCAGACCAGGGGTGGAGGCTGAAGCTTTCTTT
-,TRBJ2-5,TRBV4-1,-,CARSPQGNSWETQYF,TGCGCCCGCAGCCCCCAGGGTAATTCGTGGGAGACCCAGTACTTC
-,TRBJ1-1,TRBV18,-,CASSPPWGDTEAFF,TGTGCCAGCTCACCACCGTGGGGGGACACTGAAGCTTTCTTT